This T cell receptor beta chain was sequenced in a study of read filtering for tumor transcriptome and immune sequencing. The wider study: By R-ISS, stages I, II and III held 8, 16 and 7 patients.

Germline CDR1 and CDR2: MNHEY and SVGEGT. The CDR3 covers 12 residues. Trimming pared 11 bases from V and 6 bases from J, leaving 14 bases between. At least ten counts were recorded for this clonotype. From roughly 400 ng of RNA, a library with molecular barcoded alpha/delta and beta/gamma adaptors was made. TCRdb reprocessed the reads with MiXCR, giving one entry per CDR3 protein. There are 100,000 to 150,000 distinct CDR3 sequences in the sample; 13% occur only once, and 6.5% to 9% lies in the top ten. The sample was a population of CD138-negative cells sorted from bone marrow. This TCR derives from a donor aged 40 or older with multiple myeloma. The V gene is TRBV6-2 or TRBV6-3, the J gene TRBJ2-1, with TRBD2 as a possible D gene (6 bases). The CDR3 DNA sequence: TGTGCCGCCAGCCGGGGGTTCAATGAGCAGTTCTTC. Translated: CAASRGFNEQFF.